This TCR beta chain was captured in a study of identical twins. TCRdb reprocessed the 5' RACE reads via MiXCR and lists one record per CDR3 protein. The top ten clones hold roughly 14% of a sample with about 720,000 distinct CDR3 sequences, over 15% of them seen once. The length of the CDR3 is 11 residues. Losses at the gene ends were 9 bases for V and 5 bases for J; bases not matched to a gene: 3. CDR1 MGHDK and CDR2 SYGVNS come from the germline V gene. This clonotype has a count of ten or more. This same sample was also taken into another study, of T cells expressing NK-cell markers.

Sequenced material: PBMCs. The TCR originated in a woman in her late teens or twenties in good health. The chain links TRBV25-1 to TRBJ2-7; 8 bases agree with TRBD1. The CDR3 DNA sequence: TGTGCCAGTACGACAGGGGACGAGCAGTACTTC. Amino acids: CASTTGDEQYF.